These 15 T cell receptor beta chains share one sample of origin, sequenced in a study of T-cell memory formation after mild COVID-19. TCRdb re-called the 5' RACE reads through MiXCR, storing one row per CDR3 protein. The sample has around 440,000 distinct CDR3 sequences; about 20% are singletons. The material sequenced was PBMCs or a T cell subset sorted from them (not recorded which). The receptors were sampled from an adult woman who had mild COVID-19 (a few samples of this study predate the infection). Cell type and time point are not known.

This CDR3 reads CASTSGLAPDTQYF. DNA of the CDR3: TGTGCCAGCACTTCCGGACTAGCCCCTGATACGCAGTATTTT. This chain connects TRBV12-3 or TRBV12-4 to TRBJ2-3; 8 bases agree with TRBD2. V lost 7 bases, J lost 6 bases, and 9 bases stayed unmatched. The length of the CDR3 is 14 residues.

The chain has TRBV12-3 or TRBV12-4 and TRBJ2-3, with 9 bases aligning to TRBD1. CDR3 length: 16 residues. Trimming at V came to 7 bases and at J to 1 base, leaving 9 bases not matched to a gene. As DNA, the CDR3 is TGTGCCAGCAAACCTAGCTGGGACAGGGGCACAGATACGCAGTATTTT. This translates into CASKPSWDRGTDTQYF.

The table lists this clonotype with a few counts. The chain links TRBV7-6 to TRBJ1-5; TRBD1 matches at 7 bases. The V gene's germline CDR1 is SGHVS and CDR2 FNYEAQ. The CDR3 is 17 residues long. The trim removed 8 bases at V and 3 bases at J, leaving 16 bases unmatched. DNA for the CDR3: TGTGCCAGCTCGCTTGGGGACAGTTACCCTTCCAATCAGCCCCAGCATTTT. The encoded protein is CASSLGDSYPSNQPQHF.

V is TRBV9 and J is TRBJ2-5; D assignment may be TRBD1 or TRBD2 (5 bases each). V was clipped by 0 bases and J by 2 bases, with 8 bases between them. CDR1 and CDR2 from the germline V gene are SGDLS and YYNGEE. The CDR3 covers 14 residues. CDR3 region: CASSVGWGQETQYF. The CDR3 DNA follows: TGTGCCAGCAGCGTAGGTTGGGGGCAAGAGACCCAGTACTTC.

The CDR3 is CATRGSQTSGANVLTF. The CDR3 nucleotides are TGTGCCACCCGGGGGAGTCAAACCTCTGGGGCCAACGTCCTGACTTTC. The V and J genes are TRBV6-5 and TRBJ2-6; tentatively, D is TRBD2 (6 bases). CDR3 length equals 16 residues. The V end lost 10 bases, the J end lost 0 bases, and 16 bases lay between the germline ends. CDR1 is MNHEY, CDR2 SVGAGI, per germline.

This clonotype was picked up many times. The chain combines TRBV12-3 or TRBV12-4 with TRBJ1-2; 7 nucleotides agree with TRBD1. The CDR3 consists of 13 residues. V shed 5 bases, J shed 2 bases, and the junction held 2 bases outside the gene matches. Written as DNA, the CDR3 is TGTGCCAGCAGTCCCAGGGGGAACTATGGCTACACCTTC. It specifies CASSPRGNYGYTF.

This chain joins TRBV6-6 and TRBJ2-7; 11 nucleotides match TRBD1. V shed 6 bases and J 4 bases; nucleotides not matched to a gene: 5. This CDR3 comprises 14 residues. Germline V gene sequence: CDR1 MNHNY, CDR2 SVGAGI (reference sequence). CDR3 nucleotides: TGTGCCAGCAGGGACAGGGGGCGTGCGTACGAGCAGTACTTC. This translates into CASRDRGRAYEQYF.

This clonotype was picked up many times. The rearrangement links TRBV7-6 to TRBJ1-1, with 10 bases that match TRBD1. There are 13 residues in the CDR3. V was pared by 1 base and J by 11 bases, with 4 bases of the junction left unmatched. The germline V gene encodes CDR1 SGHVS and CDR2 FNYEAQ. CDR3 nucleotide sequence: TGTGCCAGCAGCTTAGGACAGGGGGCGAGGGCTTTCTTT. Translating gives CASSLGQGARAFF.

This clonotype turned up a few times. The chain has TRBV6-6 and TRBJ2-5; D uncertain. V lost 5 bases, J lost 5 bases, and 15 bases lay in between. The CDR3 runs 14 residues. Germline-derived CDR1 and CDR2 are MNHNY and SVGAGI (reference sequence). DNA for the CDR3: TGTGCCAGCAGTAGTTCGGCGAAAGGGGAGACCCAGTACTTC. It specifies CASSSSAKGETQYF.

Only a few counts were recorded for this clonotype. This chain joins TRBV18 and TRBJ2-7, with 9 bases fitting TRBD1. This CDR3 has 13 residues. In germline, CDR1 is KGHSH, CDR2 LQKENI. V was clipped by 6 bases and J by 7 bases; unmatched bases: 7. The CDR3 DNA reads as TGTGCCAGCTCCCAGACAGGGACAGGGGAGCAGTACTTC. Residues: CASSQTGTGEQYF.

This clonotype was picked up a small number of times. CDR3 nucleotide sequence: TGTGCCAGCAGTGAAGGTGTGGGGGCAGGAAAGGTGCCCTTTGGCTACACCTTC. It encodes CASSEGVGAGKVPFGYTF. The chain is built from TRBV25-1 and TRBJ1-2, with D tentatively TRBD1 (6 bases). This CDR3 spans 18 amino acids. Looked up from germline, CDR1 is MGHDK and CDR2 is SYGVNS. Trimming took off 2 bases at V and 7 bases at J, with 26 bases between the two ends.

The rearrangement links TRBV4-2 to TRBJ2-1; D may be TRBD2 (6 bases). This CDR3 comprises 15 residues. Germline CDR1 is LGHNA and CDR2 is YNFKEQ. The germline V and J ends were trimmed by 4 bases and 7 bases, with 17 bases remaining between them. The CDR3 region is CASSLGGTGENEQFF. CDR3 sequence (DNA): TGTGCCAGCAGCCTGGGGGGAACTGGGGAGAATGAGCAGTTCTTC.

This chain links TRBV20-1 with TRBJ1-1, with a tentative D call TRBD1 (6 bases). Trimming removed 5 bases from V and 2 bases from J, with 18 bases in between. The CDR3 is 15 amino acids. Germline CDR1 reads DFQATT; CDR2 reads SNEGSKA (reference sequence). CDR3 sequence reads: CSAVIQGRGNTEAFF. In nucleotides, the CDR3 is TGCAGTGCTGTTATACAGGGTCGCGGCAACACTGAAGCTTTCTTT.

The chain couples TRBV6-5 to TRBJ2-7, with 7 nucleotides matching TRBD1. Trimming took 8 bases from V and 2 from J; bases not matched to a gene: 6. There are 13 residues in the CDR3. From germline, CDR1 is MNHEY and CDR2 SVGAGI. CDR3 loop: CASSIGTAYEQYF. The CDR3 region has the DNA TGTGCCAGCTCCATCGGGACAGCCTACGAGCAGTACTTC.

The chain links TRBV28 to TRBJ1-5; 9 bases match TRBD1. Germline loops: CDR1 MDHEN, CDR2 SYDVKM. The CDR3 is 17 amino acids. J lost 0 bases, V lost 7 bases, and 10 bases had no gene match. Written as DNA, the CDR3 is TGTGCCAGCAAGGACAGGGGCGACTTTTATAGCAATCAGCCCCAGCATTTT. Translating it yields CASKDRGDFYSNQPQHF.